What follows are 27 T cell receptor beta chains derived from one specimen sequenced in a study of control samples from healthy donors and cancer patients. Generated by immunoSEQ multiplex PCR, the TCRdb table keeps only in-frame clones and is missing some. The sample has about 210,000 clones. Sequencing was carried out using blood. These receptor sequences come from a woman under 40 in good health.

The chain combines TRBV19 with TRBJ1-1, with no clear D. The germline V gene has CDR1 LNHDA and CDR2 SQIVND (reference sequence). CDR3 length equals 15 residues. CDR3 DNA sequence: TGTGCGACCCTTACAGTAGGCGTCGGGAACACTGAAGCTTTCTTT. The encoded protein is CATLTVGVGNTEAFF. The full variable domain, rest sourced from reference TRBV19 and TRBJ1-1, is DGGITQSPKYLFRKEGQNVTLSCEQNLNHDAMYWYRQDPGQGLRLIYYSQIVNDFQKGDIAEGYSVSREKKESFPLTVTSAQKNPTAFYLCATLTVGVGNTEAFFGQGTRLTVV.

The chain combines TRBV25-1 with TRBJ1-2, with D perhaps TRBD1 (5 bases). Germline CDR1 MGHDK, CDR2 SYGVNS. V was pared by 4 bases and J by 9 bases, with 9 bases between. This CDR3 spans 11 amino acids. The CDR3 protein is CASSVGQRYTF. As DNA, the CDR3 is TGTGCCAGCAGTGTAGGACAACGCTACACCTTC.

This CDR3 reads CASSRDRRINYGYTF. The CDR3, as DNA: TGTGCCAGCAGTCGTGACAGGAGAATAAACTATGGCTACACCTTC. The rearrangement joins TRBV28 to TRBJ1-2, with D perhaps TRBD1 (6 bases). Between the trimmed V and J ends, which lost 5 bases and 2 bases, there was a span of 15 bases. Germline lookup yields CDR1 MDHEN and CDR2 SYDVKM. This CDR3 is built from 15 residues.

The chain carries TRBV7-3 and TRBJ2-1; D possibly corresponds to TRBD2 (5 bases). This CDR3 region has 16 residues. Germline CDR1 reads SGHTA; CDR2 reads FQGTGA. Between the trimmed V and J ends, which lost 1 base and 0 bases, there was a span of 10 bases. The CDR3 loop reads CASSLRLGSSYNEQFF. CDR3 nucleotide sequence: TGTGCCAGCAGCTTAAGGCTGGGGAGCTCCTACAATGAGCAGTTCTTC.

The chain recombines TRBV10-3 with TRBJ1-1; D unclear. This CDR3 has 14 amino acids. V lost 3 bases and J 5 bases, leaving 13 bases between the germline ends. Germline V lookup: CDR1 ENHRY, CDR2 SYGVKD. The CDR3 region has the DNA TGTGCCATCAGTGACGGCAGGTCGGGGACTGAAGCTTTCTTT. This sequence encodes CAISDGRSGTEAFF.

The gene calls are TRBV2 and TRBJ2-3, with no clear D. This CDR3 region has 11 residues. Germline values: CDR1 SNHLY, CDR2 FYNNEI. Trimming left V 8 bases short and J 0 bases short, with 3 bases between. The CDR3 DNA follows: TGTGCCAGCGCAAGCACAGATACGCAGTATTTT. Protein: CASASTDTQYF.

The chain is built from TRBV14 and TRBJ1-2; 8 bases map to TRBD1. CDR3 length equals 16 residues. V shed 0 bases, J shed 2 bases, and the junction held 5 bases outside the gene matches. Germline V gene data show CDR1 as SGHDN and CDR2 as FVKESK. The CDR3 region is CASSQDQWDRNYGYTF. The CDR3, as DNA: TGTGCCAGCAGCCAAGATCAATGGGACAGGAACTATGGCTACACCTTC.

The J gene is TRBJ1-5, the V gene TRBV7-2; D unresolved. The length of the CDR3 is 14 residues. Germline loops: CDR1 SGHTA, CDR2 FQGNSA. V lost 2 bases, J lost 5 bases, and 10 bases lay in between. In DNA, the CDR3 is TGTGCCAGCAGCTTAAGGTGGGGTTATCAGCCCCAGCATTTT. It translates to CASSLRWGYQPQHF.

The chain links TRBV25-1 to TRBJ1-2; D not resolved. Trimming stripped 5 bases from V and 6 bases from J, with 16 bases between. Germline V CDR1 and CDR2: MGHDK, SYGVNS. The CDR3 totals 14 residues. Here the CDR3 reads CASSPPRGTHGYTF. The CDR3 DNA is TGTGCCAGCAGTCCTCCCAGAGGTACACATGGCTACACCTTC.

This rearrangement joins TRBV6-2 or TRBV6-3 to TRBJ1-1; TRBD1 matches at 10 bases. CDR3 length equals 15 residues. The V and J ends lost 6 bases and 5 bases, in that order; junction bases with no gene match: 9. CDR1 is MNHEY and CDR2 is SVGEGT in the germline V gene. This CDR3 reads CASSRDRGGWTEAFF. The CDR3 coding sequence is TGTGCCAGCAGCCGGGACAGGGGAGGATGGACTGAAGCTTTCTTT.

This chain links TRBV4-3 with TRBJ2-3, with 8 bases identical to TRBD2. J was trimmed by 5 bases and V by 1 base; bases with no gene match: 8. Germline CDR1 LGHNA, CDR2 YSLEER. There are 16 residues in the CDR3. DNA for the CDR3: TGCGCCAGCAGCCAAGTCGGGGGGGGGCCGGAAGATACGCAGTATTTT. Translated, it gives CASSQVGGGPEDTQYF.

V and J are TRBV6-1 and TRBJ1-3; tentatively, D is TRBD1 (6 bases). The CDR3 sequence is 15 residues long. Trimming shortened V by 3 bases and J by 6 bases, and 15 bases separated the two germline ends. The germline V gene encodes CDR1 MNHNS and CDR2 SASEGT. The CDR3 DNA follows: TGTGCCAGCAGTGAGGGGGGCGCGGGAGCAAACACCATATATTTT. It translates to CASSEGGAGANTIYF.

The chain has TRBV7-9 and TRBJ2-2; D is ambiguous. V was pared by 6 bases and J by 3 bases, with 11 bases between. Per the germline V gene, CDR1 is SEHNR and CDR2 is FQNEAQ (reference sequence). This CDR3 comprises 14 residues. CDR3 DNA sequence: TGTGCCAGCAGTTTCACCAGGTACACCGGGGAGCTGTTTTTT. It translates to CASSFTRYTGELFF.

The J gene is TRBJ2-3, the V gene TRBV7-2; D might be TRBD2 (6 bases). The length of the CDR3 is 14 residues. Trimming pared 5 bases from V and 1 base from J, leaving 10 bases between. CDR1 is SGHTA and CDR2 is FQGNSA in the germline V gene. DNA of the CDR3: TGTGCCAGCAGCCGGGGGTCGGGCACAGATACGCAGTATTTT. Translated: CASSRGSGTDTQYF.

J is TRBJ2-4 and V is TRBV29-1, with D unresolved. The CDR3 loop spans 12 amino acids. The V and J ends lost 4 bases and 2 bases respectively, with 6 bases between them. Germline CDR1 SQVTM, CDR2 ANQGSEA. This CDR3 is CSVVGTKNIQYF. In nucleotides, the CDR3 is TGCAGCGTTGTTGGAACCAAAAACATTCAGTACTTC.

The chain joins TRBV27 to TRBJ1-1, with 10 bases that match TRBD1. J lost 0 bases, V lost 4 bases, and 5 bases had no gene match. The CDR3 totals 16 residues. Germline V lookup: CDR1 MNHEY, CDR2 SMNVEV (reference sequence). The CDR3 DNA follows: TGTGCCAGCAGTTGGCTGACAGGGGGCATGAACACTGAAGCTTTCTTT. Its protein is CASSWLTGGMNTEAFF.

Written as DNA, the CDR3 is TGTGCCAGCAGCCGACCCCCGACAGACGAGCAGTACTTC. It encodes CASSRPPTDEQYF. The chain combines TRBV12-3 or TRBV12-4 with TRBJ2-7; the D gene is possibly TRBD1 (5 bases). The CDR3 runs 13 residues. Trimming shortened V by 6 bases and J by 5 bases, and 14 bases separated the two germline ends.

The V call is TRBV5-6, the J call TRBJ1-4; D not resolved. V lost 4 bases to trimming and J lost 8 bases, with 15 bases between them. The CDR3 extends over 14 amino acids. The germline V gene has CDR1 SGHDT and CDR2 YYEEEE. The CDR3 coding sequence is TGTGCCAGCAGCCTACAAAACTCCCCCGAAAAACTGTTTTTT. It yields the protein CASSLQNSPEKLFF.

This chain links TRBV7-9 with TRBJ2-1; 10 positions agree with TRBD2. After removal of 3 bases from V and 5 bases from J, the junction contained 4 bases not matched to a gene. This CDR3 region has 15 residues. CDR1 SEHNR and CDR2 FQNEAQ come from the germline V gene (reference sequence). In DNA form, the CDR3 reads TGTGCCAGCAGCTTGAAGCGGGGGGGAAACAATGAGCAGTTCTTC. Protein product: CASSLKRGGNNEQFF.

The chain combines TRBV3-1 (or the pseudogene TRBV3-2) with TRBJ1-5; D not certain. The CDR3 extends over 13 amino acids. Trimming left V 0 bases short and J 6 bases short, with 6 bases between. Germline V gene sequence: CDR1 LGHDT, CDR2 YNNKEL (reference sequence). In nucleotides, the CDR3 is TGTGCCAGCAGCCAAGAAGGAGCTCAGCCCCAGCATTTT. It specifies CASSQEGAQPQHF.

The chain is built from TRBV9 and TRBJ1-2; the D is unclear. The V gene's germline CDR1 is SGDLS and CDR2 YYNGEE. This CDR3 is built from 14 residues. The V gene lost 1 base and the J gene lost 4 bases, with 11 bases spanning the gap. The CDR3 nucleotides read TGTGCCAGCAGCGTAAGCCCAGATGTCTATGGCTACACCTTC. Its translation: CASSVSPDVYGYTF.

The genes are TRBV25-1 and TRBJ2-2; no firm D call. The CDR3 extends over 13 amino acids. Per the germline V gene, CDR1 is MGHDK and CDR2 is SYGVNS. V gave up 1 base and J gave up 5 bases, with 5 bases separating them. The CDR3 loop is CASSEWRTGELFF. The CDR3 nucleotides are TGTGCCAGCAGTGAATGGCGTACCGGGGAGCTGTTTTTT.

The chain recombines TRBV27 with TRBJ2-2, with 7 nucleotides matching TRBD2. The CDR3 length is 18 residues. With V trimmed by 1 base and J by 1 base, 9 bases remained unmatched. Germline assignment: CDR1 MNHEY and CDR2 SMNVEV (reference sequence). This chain's CDR3 is CASSLFYHPGGNTGELFF. CDR3 in DNA: TGTGCCAGCAGTTTATTTTATCATCCGGGAGGGAACACCGGGGAGCTGTTTTTT.

This chain links TRBV27 with TRBJ2-3, with a weak D call TRBD1 (5 bases). This CDR3 is built from 15 residues. Germline loops: CDR1 MNHEY, CDR2 SMNVEV (reference sequence). Between the trimmed V and J ends, which lost 1 base and 2 bases, there was a span of 10 bases. CDR3 residues: CASSLYQGTTDTQYF. DNA of the CDR3: TGTGCCAGCAGTTTATATCAGGGTACCACAGATACGCAGTATTTT.

The CDR3 loop reads CASSMTGREQYF. DNA for the CDR3: TGTGCCAGCAGCATGACAGGGAGGGAGCAGTACTTC. The chain joins TRBV12-3 or TRBV12-4 to TRBJ2-7, with D perhaps TRBD1 (7 bases). The CDR3 covers 12 residues. Between the trimmed V and J ends, which lost 6 bases and 7 bases, there was a span of 13 bases.

The V gene is TRBV7-9, the J gene TRBJ1-5; D possibly corresponds to TRBD1 (5 bases). The germline gives CDR1 SEHNR, CDR2 FQNEAQ (reference sequence). The CDR3 is made up of 13 amino acids. Trimming pared 5 bases from V and 5 bases from J, leaving 10 bases between. The CDR3 bases are TGTGCCAGCAGCCGGGACGGAGATCAGCCCCAGCATTTT. Encoded protein: CASSRDGDQPQHF.

The V call is TRBV7-9, the J call TRBJ2-2; D is undetermined. Germline-derived CDR1 and CDR2 are SEHNR and FQNEAQ (reference sequence). V lost 5 bases, J lost 2 bases, and 6 bases lay in between. CDR3 length equals 13 residues. CDR3 sequence (DNA): TGTGCCAGCAGCCCTTTTAACACCGGGGAGCTGTTTTTT. The encoded protein is CASSPFNTGELFF.